The present T cell receptor beta chain was sequenced within a study of blood T cell repertoires in COVID-19. Study-level information: Acute and convalescent COVID-19 samples came from the United States, Italy and Spain. PBMCs, B-cell-depleted T cells, or T cells provided the cDNA or gDNA that made up the material.

Original data processing: Amplifying reference gene primers gave estimates of nucleated cell counts. Using immunoSEQ multiplex PCR, the repertoire was profiled, and TCRdb retains in-frame clones only, with some absent. D and trimming come from the DNA, and the V and J calls and clone size come from that table. The sample lists about 400,000 clones; 80% to 90% were seen once. The germline gives CDR1 MDHEN, CDR2 SYDVKM. J was trimmed by 3 bases and V by 5 bases; bases with no gene match: 9. CDR3 size: 16 residues. The clonotype was recovered from a woman aged 30 to 39 with acute or convalescent COVID-19. The chain employs TRBV28 and TRBJ2-5; 10 bases agree with TRBD1. The sequenced sample consisted of peripheral blood. The CDR3 protein is CASSPGTGVGEETQYF. The CDR3 DNA follows: TGTGCCAGCAGTCCCGGGACAGGGGTAGGCGAAGAGACCCAGTACTTC.